The clone carrying this T cell receptor (beta chain) was recorded many times. The antigen is unknown. These data belong to a study of regulatory T cells in long-lasting Graves disease. Whole-study findings and limits: Favored gene segments in persistent disease were TRBV28, TRBJ1-2 and TRBJ2-5. Compared with new cases, persistent Graves' patients showed reduced TCR diversity.

Time point denoted: newly diagnosed GD, antithyroid drugs for less than 3 months. Scientists built the TCR library using RNA that was extracted from PBMCs. A nine-milliliter sample of peripheral blood was drawn into EDTA tubes. There are 14 residues in the CDR3. Trimming left V 1 base short and J 0 bases short, with 6 bases between. Germline loops: CDR1 SQVTM, CDR2 ANQGSEA. The TCR beta library used iRepertoire HTBI primers with Arm-PCR amplification of CDR3. TCRdb independently ran MiXCR on the multiplex PCR reads; one entry per CDR3 protein. Altogether roughly 500,000 distinct CDR3 sequences are present, about 13% being singletons, with the ten largest covering roughly a tenth. This same sample was also taken into another study, of T cells in Graves' hyperthyroidism and ophthalmopathy. As that study records: On the basis of clinical symptoms, serum thyroxine and TRAb, thyroid ultrasound and orbital computed tomography, diagnoses were made.

The specimen comprised peripheral blood mononuclear cells (PBMCs), sampled at new diagnosis, from a patient treated with antithyroid drugs. This TCR was sampled from a man aged 30-40 years with Graves disease. The chain is built from TRBV29-1 and TRBJ2-2; tentatively, D is TRBD1 or TRBD2 (5 bases each). The CDR3 loop is CSVEGGANTGELFF. CDR3 nucleotides: TGCAGCGTTGAAGGAGGGGCGAACACCGGGGAGCTGTTTTTT.